The next 31 T cell receptor beta chains were all read from a single sample in a study of CD8 T cells in ankylosing spondylitis. TCRdb reprocessed the 5' RACE reads via MiXCR and lists one record per CDR3 protein. The repertoire holds fewer than 250,000 distinct CDR3 sequences, with 15% to 20% as singletons. General study results and limits: Ankylosing spondylitis blood appeared to carry a characteristic TCR beta motif of eight or nine highly homologous variants.

For these receptors, no antigen is known. The sample was blood, either unsorted or a sorted T cell fraction (not recorded which). Receptors were obtained from a male donor with ankylosing spondylitis.

In its sample, this clonotype was seen a few times. This sequence joins TRBV6-2 or TRBV6-3 and TRBJ2-3; 7 positions agree with TRBD2. Trimming removed 0 bases from V and 6 bases from J; junction bases left unmatched: 9. The germline gives CDR1 MNHEY, CDR2 SVGEGT. The length of the CDR3 is 16 residues. CDR3: CASSYSTREDWDTQYF. Here the CDR3 DNA reads TGTGCCAGCAGTTACTCGACCCGGGAGGATTGGGATACGCAGTATTTT.

This chain connects TRBV28 to TRBJ2-2; 8 nucleotides agree with TRBD1. Germline lookup yields CDR1 MDHEN and CDR2 SYDVKM. The CDR3 sequence is 15 residues long. V was clipped by 3 bases and J by 7 bases; unmatched bases: 7. CDR3 residues: CASSLNTGGDGELFF. CDR3 DNA sequence: TGTGCCAGCAGTTTGAATACAGGGGGTGACGGGGAGCTGTTTTTT.

This clonotype was counted between two and nine times. The V call is TRBV10-3, the J call TRBJ1-1, with no clear D. Germline V lookup: CDR1 ENHRY, CDR2 SYGVKD. V gave up 2 bases and J gave up 1 base, with 8 bases separating them. The CDR3 has 14 residues. The DNA of the CDR3 is TGTGCCATCAGTGAGGGCGACCCGAACACTGAAGCTTTCTTT. Translating it yields CAISEGDPNTEAFF.

This clonotype occurred many times. Sequence at one end of the junction differs from germline and may be a read error. The chain has TRBV7-9 and TRBJ2-3; D is uncertain. Germline values: CDR1 SEHNR, CDR2 FQNEAQ (reference sequence). The CDR3 has 12 residues. CDR3 bases: TGTGCCAGCAGTTTAGCCACAGATACGCAGTATTTT. Its translation is CASSLATDTQYF.

The chain employs TRBV18 and TRBJ2-1, with TRBD2 matching over 12 bases. The CDR3 runs to 14 residues. After removal of 5 bases from V and 5 bases from J, the junction contained 1 base not matched to a gene. Looked up from germline, CDR1 is KGHSH and CDR2 is LQKENI. CDR3 sequence (DNA): TGTGCCAGCTCAAGGACTAGCGGGAACAATGAGCAGTTCTTC. Translation gives CASSRTSGNNEQFF.

The chain has TRBV29-1 and TRBJ2-3, with 9 bases identical to TRBD2. The CDR3 runs 13 residues. The germline gives CDR1 SQVTM, CDR2 ANQGSEA. V lost 7 bases and J lost 4; bases outside the gene matches: 6. The CDR3 region is CSAVAGAPDTQYF. The CDR3 bases are TGCAGCGCTGTAGCGGGGGCCCCAGATACGCAGTATTTT.

This clonotype was detected only a few times. The chain couples TRBV4-1 to TRBJ2-6; D not resolved. Trimming stripped 2 bases from V and 2 bases from J, with 10 bases between. This CDR3 region has 16 residues. Germline CDR1 and CDR2: MGHRA and YSYEKL. The CDR3 region is CASSQLMGTGANVLTF. The CDR3 nucleotides read TGCGCCAGCAGCCAACTGATGGGCACTGGGGCCAACGTCCTGACTTTC.

This clonotype has a count of ten or more. The chain has TRBV5-1 and TRBJ2-3, with 7 positions matching TRBD1. V shed 3 bases and J 3 bases; nucleotides not matched to a gene: 1. The CDR3 sequence is 13 residues long. CDR1 and CDR2 from the germline V gene are SGHRS and YFSETQ. Here the CDR3 reads CASSSGGTDTQYF. The CDR3 nucleotides read TGCGCCAGCAGCTCAGGGGGAACAGATACGCAGTATTTT.

CDR3 sequence reads: CASSYWAGGPTDTQYF. The CDR3 coding sequence is TGTGCCAGCAGTTACTGGGCGGGAGGGCCAACAGATACGCAGTATTTT. The chain couples TRBV6-5 to TRBJ2-3; the match to TRBD2 covers 9 bases. Germline lookup yields CDR1 MNHEY and CDR2 SVGAGI. V shed 1 base and J 3 bases; nucleotides not matched to a gene: 5. The CDR3 has 16 residues.

V usage is TRBV7-8 and J usage is TRBJ2-3, with TRBD2 matching over 11 bases. This CDR3 has 16 residues. CDR1 SGHVS and CDR2 FQNEAQ come from the germline V gene. The junction had 6 bases not matched to a gene; V was cut back by 5 bases and J by 2 bases. CDR3 DNA sequence: TGTGCCAGCAGCCCTCGACTAGCGGGGTACACAGATACGCAGTATTTT. The encoded protein is CASSPRLAGYTDTQYF.

Many counts were recorded for this clonotype. The chain uses TRBV12-3 or TRBV12-4 and TRBJ2-2; D unresolved. With 3 bases removed from V and 0 bases from J, the gap between germline ends came to 8 bases. This CDR3 has 15 amino acids. The CDR3 coding sequence is TGTGCCAGCAGTTTTTCCAATTCGAACACCGGGGAGCTGTTTTTT. Encoded protein: CASSFSNSNTGELFF.

This clonotype was seen a few times. The chain is built from TRBV12-3 or TRBV12-4 and TRBJ1-2, with 8 bases that match TRBD1. The CDR3 has 14 amino acids. With 7 bases clipped from V and 5 bases from J, the junction kept 9 bases outside the gene matches. As DNA, the CDR3 is TGTGCCAGCACCCCGGACAGGGATCTGTATGGCTACACCTTC. It yields the protein CASTPDRDLYGYTF.

This clonotype came up a few times. The chain links TRBV20-1 to TRBJ1-4; D not resolved. Germline V gene sequence: CDR1 DFQATT, CDR2 SNEGSKA (reference sequence). This CDR3 has 14 amino acids. The germline V and J ends were trimmed by 6 bases and 4 bases, with 15 bases remaining between them. The CDR3 sequence: CSAPTGGVNEKLFF. CDR3 in DNA: TGCAGTGCCCCGACGGGAGGTGTTAATGAAAAACTGTTTTTT.

V gene TRBV4-3 combines with J gene TRBJ2-7, with 9 bases identical to TRBD2. This CDR3 region has 15 residues. V trimming: 2 bases; J trimming: 7 bases; junction bases outside the gene matches: 9. The germline V gene encodes CDR1 LGHNA and CDR2 YSLEER. In DNA form, the CDR3 reads TGCGCCAGCAGCCAATCTGTAGCGGGAGTCGGGGAGCAGTACTTC. Translated, it gives CASSQSVAGVGEQYF.

This clonotype was counted ten times or more. CDR3 DNA sequence: TGTGCCAGCAGTGCGGGACTAGCGGATGAGAAAGAGACCCAGTACTTC. Amino acid sequence: CASSAGLADEKETQYF. The chain has TRBV2 and TRBJ2-5; 11 positions match TRBD2. Trimming removed 4 bases from V and 3 bases from J; junction bases left unmatched: 7. CDR3 size: 16 residues. Germline-derived CDR1 and CDR2 are SNHLY and FYNNEI. The full variable domain, its missing parts supplied by reference TRBV2 and TRBJ2-5, is EPEVTQTPSHQVTQMGQEVILRCVPISNHLYFYWYRQILGQKVEFLVSFYNNEISEKSEIFDDQFSVERPDGSNFTLKIRSTKLEDSAMYFCASSAGLADEKETQYFGPGTRLLVL.

This clonotype was observed many times. This chain joins TRBV12-3 or TRBV12-4 and TRBJ2-5; D call uncertain. V was cut by 2 bases and J by 2 bases, with 6 bases left in between. The CDR3 loop spans 13 amino acids. CDR3 in DNA: TGTGCCAGCAGTTTACCAGAGCAAGAGACCCAGTACTTC. It is translated as CASSLPEQETQYF.

The genes are TRBV12-3 or TRBV12-4 and TRBJ2-3; D not resolved. V was pared by 7 bases and J by 3 bases, with 11 bases between. This CDR3 is 13 amino acids long. CDR3 sequence reads: CASNADSTDTQYF. As DNA, the CDR3 is TGTGCCAGCAACGCCGACTCTACAGATACGCAGTATTTT.

The sample holds many counts of this clonotype. This chain connects TRBV12-3 or TRBV12-4 to TRBJ1-1, with 8 nucleotides matching TRBD1. Trimming at V came to 5 bases and at J to 4 bases, leaving 3 bases not matched to a gene. This CDR3 has 13 residues. The CDR3 here is CASSVTGGTEAFF. The CDR3 DNA follows: TGTGCCAGCAGTGTCACAGGGGGCACTGAAGCTTTCTTT.

This clonotype appeared a few times. This chain connects TRBV13 to TRBJ2-1; no definite D call. The CDR3 loop spans 14 amino acids. Germline lookup yields CDR1 PRHDT and CDR2 FYEKMQ (reference sequence). V was clipped by 0 bases and J by 10 bases, with 13 bases between them. This chain's CDR3 is CASSLGEGNIEQFF. CDR3 in DNA: TGTGCCAGCAGCTTAGGCGAAGGAAATATCGAGCAGTTCTTC.

This clonotype was detected only a few times. The rearrangement links TRBV5-1 to TRBJ2-1; the match to TRBD2 covers 7 bases. Per germline, CDR1 SGHRS and CDR2 YFSETQ. V lost 4 bases and J lost 7; bases outside the gene matches: 14. The CDR3 totals 16 residues. The CDR3 is CASSKTGTNNFNEQFF. The CDR3 nucleotides read TGCGCCAGCAGCAAAACCGGGACTAACAACTTTAATGAGCAGTTCTTC. Supplemented by reference TRBV5-1 and TRBJ2-1, the full variable domain reads KAGVTQTPRYLIKTRGQQVTLSCSPISGHRSVSWYQQTPGQGLQFLFEYFSETQRNKGNFPGRFSGRQFSNSRSEMNVSTLELGDSALYLCASSKTGTNNFNEQFFGPGTRLTVL.

This clonotype was counted ten times or more. The chain carries TRBV25-1 and TRBJ2-7; D not resolved. Trimming took off 3 bases at V and 6 bases at J, with 9 bases between the two ends. Germline CDR1 reads MGHDK; CDR2 reads SYGVNS. The CDR3 covers 12 residues. Written as DNA, the CDR3 is TGTGCCAGCAGTGATTATCTCCCCGAGCAGTACTTC. It is translated as CASSDYLPEQYF.

The V call is TRBV28, the J call TRBJ1-6; TRBD1 matches 7 bases. The CDR3 loop spans 13 amino acids. Germline V lookup: CDR1 MDHEN, CDR2 SYDVKM. The ends lost 5 bases at V and 13 bases at J; junction bases unmatched: 8. The CDR3 loop reads CASSPPTGQPLHF. The CDR3 DNA is TGTGCCAGCAGTCCCCCGACAGGGCAGCCCCTCCACTTT.

This clonotype was counted a few times. The chain has TRBV12-3 or TRBV12-4 and TRBJ2-1, with TRBD2 identical over 8 bases. V was pared by 6 bases and J by 8 bases, with 3 bases of the junction left unmatched. The CDR3 has 12 residues. The CDR3 loop is CASRTSVDEQFF. The CDR3 DNA reads as TGTGCCAGCAGGACTAGCGTCGATGAGCAGTTCTTC.

The CDR3 DNA reads TGTGCCACCAGCATAGCGTATAGCACAGATACGCAGTATTTT. Its protein is CATSIAYSTDTQYF. The rearrangement links TRBV15 to TRBJ2-3, with D possibly TRBD2 on 5 matching bases. This CDR3 comprises 14 residues. V was shortened by 4 bases and J by 0 bases, with 8 bases between the two germline ends. Germline V gene sequence: CDR1 LNHNV, CDR2 YYDKDF (reference sequence).

This clonotype has a count of ten or more. The rearrangement joins TRBV12-3 or TRBV12-4 to TRBJ2-2; D gene ambiguous. This CDR3 is built from 17 residues. The V end was cut by 3 bases, the J end by 2 bases, with 16 bases between. CDR3 coding DNA: TGTGCCAGCAGTTTTGGTTTCTCTTCGAGAAACACCGGGGAGCTGTTTTTT. It codes for CASSFGFSSRNTGELFF.

The chain is built from TRBV27 and TRBJ2-7, with 11 bases aligning to TRBD2. With V trimmed by 8 bases and J by 3 bases, 9 bases remained unmatched. The CDR3 spans 15 residues. CDR1 and CDR2 (germline): MNHEY, SMNVEV (reference sequence). The CDR3 coding sequence is TGTGCCAGCTCGGGGGCTAGCGGGGGGTACTACGAGCAGTACTTC. The encoded protein is CASSGASGGYYEQYF.

This clonotype has only a few counts. J is TRBJ1-1 and V is TRBV7-8, with D tentatively TRBD1 (5 bases). Germline-derived CDR1 and CDR2 are SGHVS and FQNEAQ. The CDR3 loop spans 18 amino acids. Trimming shortened V by 5 bases and J by 1 base, and 23 bases separated the two germline ends. This chain's CDR3 is CASSRTPPGVQANTEAFF. Here the CDR3 DNA reads TGTGCCAGCAGCCGTACCCCTCCCGGTGTACAGGCGAACACTGAAGCTTTCTTT.

This clonotype was counted ten times or more. This chain connects TRBV12-3 or TRBV12-4 to TRBJ2-7, with 7 positions matching TRBD2. The junction had 2 bases not matched to a gene; V was cut back by 4 bases and J by 2 bases. The CDR3 contains 13 residues. CDR3 coding DNA: TGTGCCAGCAGTTCGGCGGGGGCCTACGAGCAGTACTTC. Protein product: CASSSAGAYEQYF.

The chain couples TRBV28 to TRBJ2-7, with D perhaps matching TRBD1 or TRBD2 (5 bases each). Trimming removed 0 bases at V and 5 bases at J, with 14 bases between. The CDR3 runs to 15 residues. CDR1 is MDHEN and CDR2 is SYDVKM in the germline V gene. The CDR3 region is CASSLWGRAGDEQYF. In nucleotides, the CDR3 is TGTGCCAGCAGTTTATGGGGGCGGGCTGGGGACGAGCAGTACTTC.

In its sample, this clonotype was seen a few times. V usage is TRBV5-1 and J usage is TRBJ2-7; 7 nucleotides match TRBD2. The CDR3 covers 15 residues. Germline V gene data show CDR1 as SGHRS and CDR2 as YFSETQ. The J segment lost 3 bases and the V segment lost 0 bases, leaving 6 bases of the junction unmatched. DNA of the CDR3: TGCGCCAGCAGCTTGGCCCAGCGGGGCAACTACGAGCAGTACTTC. Amino acid sequence: CASSLAQRGNYEQYF.

The chain is built from TRBV7-3 and TRBJ2-3; a possible D gene is TRBD2 (6 bases). The CDR3 totals 16 residues. Per the germline V gene, CDR1 is SGHTA and CDR2 is FQGTGA. With 5 bases removed from V and 3 bases from J, the gap between germline ends came to 18 bases. CDR3 DNA sequence: TGTGCCAGCAGCCCATCGATGGCGGGGAGGACAGATACGCAGTATTTT. Encoded protein: CASSPSMAGRTDTQYF.